This TCR beta chain was sequenced in a study of blood T cell repertoires in COVID-19. As for the study in general: Spain, Italy and the United States supplied samples that represented acute and convalescent COVID-19. Sample material is recorded as cDNA or gDNA derived from T cells, B-cell-depleted T cells, or PBMCs.

This CDR3 is built from 17 residues. Trimming at V came to 6 bases and at J to 3 bases, leaving 11 bases not matched to a gene. Germline V CDR1 and CDR2: MNHEY, SMNVEV (reference sequence). The authors' processing: Quantification of nucleated cells was approximated via reference gene primer amplification. Some clones are missing from TCRdb's copy, which holds only in-frame ones; the method was immunoSEQ multiplex PCR. The DNA gave D and trimming, while V, J and clone size come from that table. This sample carries 140,000 or so clones, around 90% of them seen once, and the ten largest clones take about 10%.

The sequencing input was peripheral blood. This clonotype was sampled from a man in his sixties with active or convalescent COVID-19. The rearrangement links TRBV27 to TRBJ1-5; 10 bases align to TRBD1. CDR3 amino acids: CASSQGPGQGFNQPQHF. In DNA, the CDR3 is TGTGCCAGCAGCCAAGGGCCGGGACAGGGGTTCAATCAGCCCCAGCATTTT.